This T cell receptor beta chain is drawn from a study of blood T cells in healthy people across ages. Isolation of PBMCs gave at least 7 million cells per sample. Together with a sample-barcoded 5' primer, a J-beta primer mix was included in a second PCR lasting roughly 6 to 12 cycles. Each cDNA molecule carried a tag from a template-switch adaptor that contained 12 random nucleotides. MiXCR was run by TCRdb on the 5' RACE reads, yielding one entry per CDR3 protein. The table shows 550,000 to 750,000 distinct CDR3 sequences, with around 21% occurring only once. Study results and caveats: Higher diversity and more naive CD4+ cells were features of long-lived donors, compared to aged donors. Per million T cells, TCR beta diversity dropped about linearly as age rose.

As regards this clonotype: The antigen is not known.

The ends lost 0 bases at V and 0 bases at J; junction bases unmatched: 5. This CDR3 is built from 17 residues. Per the germline V gene, CDR1 is LNHDA and CDR2 is SQIVND (reference sequence). The genes are TRBV19 and TRBJ2-1; 7 bases align to TRBD2. The sequenced sample was blood. The TCR originated in a man aged 70-80 years in good health. The CDR3 DNA sequence: TGTGCCAGTAGTATAGATGGGGGAGGGAGCTCCTACAATGAGCAGTTCTTC. It codes for CASSIDGGGSSYNEQFF. The whole variable domain, filled in from reference TRBV19 and TRBJ2-1, reads DGGITQSPKYLFRKEGQNVTLSCEQNLNHDAMYWYRQDPGQGLRLIYYSQIVNDFQKGDIAEGYSVSREKKESFPLTVTSAQKNPTAFYLCASSIDGGGSSYNEQFFGPGTRLTVL.